The present entry profiles one T cell receptor beta chain with its context. Its target antigen remains unknown. Per-nucleotide qualities are absent, and no much larger clonotype sits a single base away. The data are from a study of breast tumors, draining lymph nodes, adjacent tissues (dated by TCRdb to 2016 to 2018). Looking at the study overall: The study compared TCR beta repertoires across tumor, adjacent nontumor tissue and axillary lymph nodes from breast cancer patients. In human breast cancer, the study set out to assess how tumor, surrounding tissue and draining lymph node repertoires relate to one another and whether T cells might be exchanged between them.

Instrument used: Illumina HiSeq 2000. Multiplex PCR amplification was used to build the TCR beta chain libraries. The amplified TCR beta chain products were analyzed by high-throughput sequencing. Using fastp at Q25 and MiXCR, TCRdb reprocessed the public reads and kept productive beta chains. Entries are consolidated by CDR3 protein sequence, retaining the most common genes and DNA. For this sample the table gives under 150,000 distinct CDR3 sequences, of which 21% were detected only once. The top ten clones comprise roughly 2% of the sample. Lymph node samples came from the axillary draining lymph nodes of breast cancer patients. V sheds 3 bases and J sheds 7 bases, leaving 16 bases between their ends. The CDR3 starts with the cysteine, ends with the phenylalanine, and has 14 residues. The DNA shown is the 42-base CDR3, in frame from base 1. CDR1 and CDR2 are read off the germline V gene (reference sequence) as SEHNR and FQNEAQ.

Findings and caveats that apply to the study as a whole: T-cell repertoire diversity in tumors was found to be lower than in lymph nodes but higher than in nontumor tissue, and preferential V and J gene usage was observed. The data were considered consistent with most tumor T cells being derived from the lymph node and subsequently expanding within tumor tissue. Tumor and nontumor tissue repertoires were found to be significantly more similar in luminal-like than in basal-like breast cancer. The conclusion that tumor T cells originate in lymph nodes was presented as consistent with a hypothesis rather than as directly demonstrated.

This TCR derives from a female donor with breast cancer. Some clones in this sample may be carry-over from other donors' samples. The rearrangement joined TRBV7-9 to TRBJ2-7; perhaps TRBD2 is the D gene, with 6 bases matching. The sequencing sample was made of axillary lymph node tissue. The bases read TGTGCCAGCAGCTTCCGGGACTCTCTCAATGAGCAGTACTTC. Translated, it gives CASSFRDSLNEQYF.